This is a list of T cell receptor beta chains from one sample in a study of T cell responses to AZD1222 COVID-19 vaccine. Assay: immunoSEQ multiplex PCR; the TCRdb copy retains only in-frame clones and omits some. The sample has 250,000 to 300,000 clones; 94% are singletons. Sequenced here: peripheral blood, sampled 28 days after the second AZD1222 dose. Receptor source: an adult who received the AZD1222 COVID-19 vaccine. Both conserved end residues are trimmed from each CDR3. The listing skips clone size in some rows; elsewhere it reads once, few, many or a size class.

clone_size v_call cdr3_aa
. TRBV5-6 ASSDRLRDSNEKLF
. TRBV28 ASSVPPGQGNTGELF
. TRBV15 ATSRDGEAQH
. TRBV7-9 ASSGAGATADTQY
. TRBV5-1 ASSLAGGASGVREQF
. TRBV18 ASSPGGVQAF
. TRBV7-8 ASSSRGHTGELF
. TRBV4-1 ASSQVGRVEQY
. TRBV7-6 ASSPARRGRSEQY
. TRBV28 ASRDPTNYGYT
. TRBV5-4 ASSLGGGARGPLH
once TRBV5-1 ASSRDFQETQY
. TRBV7-2 ASSPRGSGQETQY
. TRBV28 ASTGGINEKLF
once TRBV18 ASFGTVYNEQF
. TRBV7-8 ASSRETNTEAF
. TRBV9 ASSPLASTGANVLT
. TRBV11-2 ASSSSTGFNTEAF
. TRBV5-1 ASRFNDRVGTEAF
. TRBV27 ASSLFPPGESGANVLT
. TRBV7-6 ASSSTPPYEQY
. TRBV12-5 ASAPTGQQNEKLF